Each of the 3 T cell receptor beta chains below was sequenced from the same sample in a study of cytomegalovirus exposure and HLA in healthy donors. Use of 60 Vbeta and 13 Jbeta primers characterized the PCR. The repertoire was sequenced with immunoSEQ multiplex PCR; TCRdb's copy has only in-frame clones and lacks some. This sample has about 75,000 clones, with around 80% found just once. The sequencing sample was made of PBMCs. The receptors here all came from a man between 65 and 79 years old in good health and CMV-seropositive.

The J gene is TRBJ2-4, the V gene TRBV6-4, with a weak D call TRBD1 (7 bases). CDR1 is MRHNA, CDR2 SNTAGT, per germline. V lost 5 bases and J 1 base, leaving 12 bases between the germline ends. The CDR3 runs 15 residues. The CDR3 spells CASSLTGRAKNIQYF. The CDR3 bases are TGTGCCAGCAGTTTGACAGGGAGGGCCAAAAACATTCAGTACTTC.

J is TRBJ2-1 and V is TRBV2; 7 bases are a match to TRBD2. Per the germline V gene, CDR1 is SNHLY and CDR2 is FYNNEI. This CDR3 contains 14 residues. V was pared by 3 bases and J by 13 bases, with 12 bases of the junction left unmatched. The CDR3 coding sequence is TGTGCCAGCAGTGACCCCCCAGCGCTAGCGGACCAGTTCTTC. Its protein product is CASSDPPALADQFF.

This rearrangement joins TRBV30 to TRBJ1-5; 8 bases line up with TRBD1. Germline CDR1 GTSNPN, CDR2 SVGIG (reference sequence). The CDR3 totals 14 residues. The V and J ends lost 2 bases and 7 bases, in that order; junction bases with no gene match: 7. CDR3 sequence (DNA): TGTGCCTGGAGTCGTGACAGGGGAGGCCAGCCCCAGCATTTT. Protein: CAWSRDRGGQPQHF.